This T cell receptor delta chain came from a study of Vδ1+ human thymocytes. Whole-study results and caveats: Highly polyclonal TRG and TRD repertoires with Gaussian CDR3 length distributions appeared in thymus. Around 20% of thymic delta-chain sequences were Vdelta2, with few Vdelta3, unlike blood Vdelta1+ controls. TRG sequences recurred across donors, whereas TRD sequences stayed essentially private.

In its sample, this clone was seen a few times. The target antigen is unknown. After alphabeta T cell depletion, CD3+ Vdelta1+ Vdelta2- thymocytes were sorted. Between roughly 96% and 99.6% of sorted thymocytes were Vdelta1+. RNA was extracted from the cells and then reverse transcribed. Pooled V-gene forward primers with one constant-region reverse primer generated the CDR3 amplicons by multiplex PCR. TCRdb re-analyzed the multiplex PCR reads via CATT. The sample holds approximately 58,000 delta-chain clones; roughly 16% are singletons and the top ten take 0.3% to 0.45%. Trimming pared 2 bases from V and 1 base from J, leaving 11 bases between. Looked up from germline, CDR1 is TSWWSYY and CDR2 is QGS. CDR3 length equals 15 residues.

This TCR came from a girl in the first two years of life who had congenital heart surgery. The sample consisted of Vdelta1+ gamma-delta thymocytes from the thymus. Subset denoted: FACS-sorted CD3+ TCRalphabeta- TCRVdelta1+ TCRVdelta2- thymocytes. The V and J genes are TRDV1 and TRDJ1; D is ambiguous. DNA of the CDR3: TGTGCTCTTGGGGAAACTTTACAGACCACCGATAAACTCATCTTT. Translation gives CALGETLQTTDKLIF.